This T cell receptor beta chain was sequenced in a study of cytomegalovirus exposure and HLA in healthy donors. General study points: The availability of immune exposure information extended only to CMV serostatus. Productive rates of about 87% or about 30% were seen for most TCR beta V segments in an earlier analysis.

This PCR relied on a set of 60 Vbeta primers and 13 Jbeta primers. Original analysis: Unique TCR beta chains numbered approximately 80 million in a later analysis, with roughly 10 million shared. Only in-frame clones appear in the TCRdb table, and some are missing; sequencing was by immunoSEQ multiplex PCR. That table furnishes V, J and clone size, whereas the DNA furnished D and trimming. The sample lists 170,000 or so clones, roughly 73% occurring once. With regard to this clone: Its target is unknown.

The CDR3 is 12 amino acids. Germline CDR1 and CDR2: SNHLY and FYNNEI. V lost 8 bases, J lost 5 bases, and 12 bases lay in between. The specimen sequenced was PBMCs. The clonotype originates from a woman aged 25 to 39 in good health and CMV-seronegative. V gene TRBV2 combines with J gene TRBJ1-1, with D tentatively TRBD1 (5 bases). CDR3 coding DNA: TGTGCCAGCGGGGGGATTATAACTGAAGCTTTCTTT. It specifies CASGGIITEAFF.